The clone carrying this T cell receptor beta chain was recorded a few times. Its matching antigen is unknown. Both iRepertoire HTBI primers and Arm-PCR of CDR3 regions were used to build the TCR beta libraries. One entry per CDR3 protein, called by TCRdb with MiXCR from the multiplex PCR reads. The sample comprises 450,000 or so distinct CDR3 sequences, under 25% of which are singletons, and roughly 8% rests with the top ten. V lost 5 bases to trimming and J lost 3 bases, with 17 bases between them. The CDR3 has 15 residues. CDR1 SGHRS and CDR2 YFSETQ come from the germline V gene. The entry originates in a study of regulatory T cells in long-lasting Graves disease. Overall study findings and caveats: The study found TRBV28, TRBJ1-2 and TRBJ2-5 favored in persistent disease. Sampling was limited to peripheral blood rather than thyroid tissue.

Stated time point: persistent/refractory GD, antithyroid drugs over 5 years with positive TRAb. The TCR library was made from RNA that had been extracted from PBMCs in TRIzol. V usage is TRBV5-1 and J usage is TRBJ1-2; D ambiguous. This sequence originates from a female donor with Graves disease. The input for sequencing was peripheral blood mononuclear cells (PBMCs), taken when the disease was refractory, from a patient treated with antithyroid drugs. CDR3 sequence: CASSFATSGYYGYTF. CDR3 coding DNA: TGCGCCAGCAGTTTCGCTACCAGCGGCTACTATGGCTACACCTTC. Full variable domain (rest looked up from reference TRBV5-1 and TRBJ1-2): KAGVTQTPRYLIKTRGQQVTLSCSPISGHRSVSWYQQTPGQGLQFLFEYFSETQRNKGNFPGRFSGRQFSNSRSEMNVSTLELGDSALYLCASSFATSGYYGYTFGSGTRLTVV.